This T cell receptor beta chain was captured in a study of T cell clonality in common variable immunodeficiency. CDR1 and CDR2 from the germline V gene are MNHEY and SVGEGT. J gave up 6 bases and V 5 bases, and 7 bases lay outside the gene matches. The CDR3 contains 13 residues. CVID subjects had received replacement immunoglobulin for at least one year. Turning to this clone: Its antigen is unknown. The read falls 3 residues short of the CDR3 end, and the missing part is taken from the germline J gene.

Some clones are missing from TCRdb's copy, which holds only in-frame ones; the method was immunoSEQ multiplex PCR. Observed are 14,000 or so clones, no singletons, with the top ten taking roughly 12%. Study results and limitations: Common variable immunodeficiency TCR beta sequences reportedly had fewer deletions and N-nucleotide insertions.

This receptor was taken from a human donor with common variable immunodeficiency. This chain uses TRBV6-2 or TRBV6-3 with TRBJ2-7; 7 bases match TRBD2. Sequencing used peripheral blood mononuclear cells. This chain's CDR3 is CASSPNQRGEQYF. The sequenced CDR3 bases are TGTGCCAGCAGTCCCAATCAGCGGGGCGAG.